This TCR beta chain was captured in a study of shared clonotypes between healthy human individuals. The germline CDR1 and CDR2 sequences are SGHKS and YYEKEE (reference sequence). V shed 4 bases and J 0 bases; nucleotides not matched to a gene: 1. The CDR3 totals 15 residues. Genomic DNA belonging to each subset was distributed in equal measure over several immunoSEQ plates. This table comes from immunoSEQ multiplex PCR, and its TCRdb copy is limited to in-frame clones, with some not included. The sample has around 500,000 clones, 79% seen once; the top ten hold about 12%. There were only Caucasian adults among the donors, and all lived in Nashville, Tennessee.

The TCR was taken from a woman in her forties in good health. Some clones in this sample may be carry-over from other donors' samples. The material sequenced was PBMCs. J is TRBJ2-4 and V is TRBV5-5, with 10 bases identical to TRBD2. CDR3 region: CASSRLAGAKNIQYF. CDR3 nucleotides: TGTGCCAGCAGCCGACTAGCGGGAGCCAAAAACATTCAGTACTTC.